The 16 T cell receptor beta chains below were found in one sample sequenced in a study of cytomegalovirus exposure and HLA in healthy donors. PCR primers comprised 60 Vbeta and 13 Jbeta primers. Assay: immunoSEQ multiplex PCR; the TCRdb copy retains only in-frame clones and omits some. The table includes about 140,000 clones, about 75% detected once. The sample consisted of PBMCs. Source of these receptors: a man under 40 in good health and CMV-seronegative.

The chain couples TRBV29-1 to TRBJ1-1; TRBD1 is a possible D gene (5 bases). The germline V gene encodes CDR1 SQVTM and CDR2 ANQGSEA. The CDR3 is 11 amino acids. In nucleotides, the CDR3 is TGCGGAGGGGACGGTTACACTGAAGCTTTCTTT. Its translation: CGGDGYTEAFF.

The chain joins TRBV6-5 to TRBJ2-7, with a possible D match to TRBD2 (6 bases). From germline, CDR1 is MNHEY and CDR2 SVGAGI. The V gene lost 2 bases and the J gene lost 2 bases, with 13 bases spanning the gap. The CDR3 has 15 residues. In DNA, the CDR3 is TGTGCCAGCAGTTACGGGGGGAAGCCAACCTACGAGCAGTACTTC. As protein: CASSYGGKPTYEQYF.

This clone was counted a single time. The chain employs TRBV28 and TRBJ2-3; 9 nucleotides match TRBD2. Germline CDR1 reads MDHEN; CDR2 reads SYDVKM. This CDR3 comprises 15 residues. V trimming: 3 bases; J trimming: 5 bases; junction bases outside the gene matches: 6. The DNA for the CDR3 is TGTGCCAGCAGTTTCGGCGGGGGGGGGAGAGATACGCAGTATTTT. Translated, it gives CASSFGGGGRDTQYF.

V is TRBV5-1 and J is TRBJ2-2; tentative D call: TRBD1 (5 bases). Germline V gene sequence: CDR1 SGHRS, CDR2 YFSETQ. CDR3 length: 14 amino acids. The V and J ends lost 0 bases and 3 bases respectively, with 6 bases between them. The CDR3, as DNA: TGCGCCAGCAGCTTGGGACAGTACACCGGGGAGCTGTTTTTT. It yields the protein CASSLGQYTGELFF.

The rearrangement joins TRBV5-6 to TRBJ1-2, with D perhaps matching TRBD1 (6 bases). The CDR3 totals 14 residues. Between the trimmed V and J ends, which lost 6 bases and 8 bases, there was a span of 20 bases. CDR1 is SGHDT and CDR2 is YYEEEE in the germline V gene. CDR3 protein: CASIPLGGRGGYTF. The CDR3 DNA reads as TGTGCCAGCATCCCCCTGGGGGGGCGAGGGGGCTACACCTTC.

In its sample, this clone was seen a few times. The chain carries TRBV6-6 and TRBJ1-1; TRBD1 aligns across 9 bases. The CDR3 has 13 amino acids. Germline assignment: CDR1 MNHNY and CDR2 SVGAGI (reference sequence). V trimming: 6 bases; J trimming: 9 bases; junction bases outside the gene matches: 8. Written as DNA, the CDR3 is TGTGCCAGCAGCTGGGACAGGGACGAGAAAGCTTTCTTT. Its translation: CASSWDRDEKAFF.

This clone was picked up one time. The V call is TRBV5-6, the J call TRBJ2-5; weak D call: TRBD1 (6 bases). With the DNA end fitting TRBJ2-7 better, the J assignment may be wrong. Germline lookup yields CDR1 SGHDT and CDR2 YYEEEE. CDR3 length equals 16 residues. CDR3 coding DNA: TGTGCCAGCAGCTGGGGCCTCAGGGGAAGCTCCTACGAGCAGTACTTC. Amino acid sequence: CASSWGLRGSSYEQYF.

The chain couples TRBV30 to TRBJ1-2, with a weak D call TRBD1 (6 bases). CDR3 size: 13 residues. V was clipped by 4 bases and J by 8 bases, with 17 bases between them. Germline values: CDR1 GTSNPN, CDR2 SVGIG (reference sequence). DNA of the CDR3: TGTGCCTGGACCTTCACGGGGGGCGCGGGCTACACCTTC. It is translated as CAWTFTGGAGYTF.

The genes are TRBV2 and TRBJ2-3; the match to TRBD1 covers 9 bases. CDR1 and CDR2 (germline): SNHLY, FYNNEI. Trimming took 8 bases from V and 4 from J; bases not matched to a gene: 10. The CDR3 runs 15 residues. CDR3 sequence (DNA): TGTGCCAGCTTTTACCGGGACAGGGCTGCAGATACGCAGTATTTT. This codes for CASFYRDRAADTQYF.

The chain combines TRBV9 with TRBJ1-2; D possibly corresponds to TRBD1 (6 bases). Trimming left V 0 bases short and J 4 bases short, with 13 bases between. Germline V gene data show CDR1 as SGDLS and CDR2 as YYNGEE. The CDR3 totals 15 residues. The CDR3 coding sequence is TGTGCCAGCAGCGTAGGTTCCAGGGGCAGCTATGGCTACACCTTC. Protein: CASSVGSRGSYGYTF.

This chain joins TRBV28 and TRBJ1-2, with D maybe TRBD1 (6 bases). Trimming removed 2 bases at V and 4 bases at J, with 11 bases between. CDR1 and CDR2 from the germline V gene are MDHEN and SYDVKM. The CDR3 sequence is 14 residues long. CDR3: CASSLGAGAYGYTF. CDR3 DNA: TGTGCCAGCAGTTTAGGGGCAGGGGCCTATGGCTACACCTTC.

The rearrangement joins TRBV2 to TRBJ1-5, with D perhaps TRBD1 (5 bases). Germline-derived CDR1 and CDR2 are SNHLY and FYNNEI. There are 15 residues in the CDR3. The V end lost 6 bases, the J end lost 0 bases, and 12 bases lay between the germline ends. The DNA of the CDR3 is TGTGCCAGCAGGCCGACAGTATATAGCAATCAGCCCCAGCATTTT. It specifies CASRPTVYSNQPQHF.

For the CDR3, the DNA is TGTGCCAGCTCACCCATCGGACTGGGCTCCTACAATGAGCAGTTCTTC. This gives the protein CASSPIGLGSYNEQFF. The chain recombines TRBV18 with TRBJ2-1, with TRBD2 as a possible D gene (5 bases). Germline values: CDR1 KGHSH, CDR2 LQKENI. Trimming pared 3 bases from V and 0 bases from J, leaving 12 bases between. This CDR3 has 16 amino acids. The variable domain in full, with the rest retrieved from reference TRBV18 and TRBJ2-1, is NAGVMQNPRHLVRRRGQEARLRCSPMKGHSHVYWYRQLPEEGLKFMVYLQKENIIDESGMPKERFSAEFPKEGPSILRIQQVVRGDSAAYFCASSPIGLGSYNEQFFGPGTRLTVL.

Notes on this clone: The junction does not match germline at one end; this may be a read error. This chain joins TRBV28 and TRBJ2-2; 7 positions match TRBD2. The CDR3 has 12 amino acids. CDR1 and CDR2 (germline): MDHEN, SYDVKM. CDR3 nucleotide sequence: TGCTTCTCGGGGGGGAACACCGGGGAGCTGTTTTTT. Its translation is CFSGGNTGELFF.

The chain employs TRBV18 and TRBJ1-2, with D perhaps matching TRBD1 (6 bases). The CDR3 consists of 13 residues. V dropped 3 bases and J dropped 2 bases, with 7 bases sitting between them. Germline CDR1 KGHSH, CDR2 LQKENI. Here the CDR3 DNA reads TGTGCCAGCTCACCCGGACAGAACTATGGCTACACCTTC. This gives the protein CASSPGQNYGYTF.

Here the CDR3 reads CASSNTGQGVGELFF. In DNA form, the CDR3 reads TGTGCCAGTAGTAACACGGGACAGGGAGTGGGGGAGCTGTTTTTT. This sequence joins TRBV19 and TRBJ2-2; 9 bases align to TRBD1. Germline CDR1 reads LNHDA; CDR2 reads SQIVND (reference sequence). The ends lost 4 bases at V and 8 bases at J; junction bases unmatched: 8. This CDR3 comprises 15 residues. Complete variable domain (other parts from reference TRBV19 and TRBJ2-2): DGGITQSPKYLFRKEGQNVTLSCEQNLNHDAMYWYRQDPGQGLRLIYYSQIVNDFQKGDIAEGYSVSREKKESFPLTVTSAQKNPTAFYLCASSNTGQGVGELFFGEGSRLTVL.